These 13 T cell receptor beta chains came from one sample sequenced in a study of OX40 agonist ivuxolimab in advanced cancers. Measured with immunoSEQ multiplex PCR; TCRdb has only the in-frame clones, and not every one. The sample gives about 38,000 clones, 80% to 90% of which show up once; approximately 31% is in the top ten. The specimen comprised CD4+ or CD8+ T cells sorted from blood, sampled in a trial of the OX40 agonist ivuxolimab. The receptors come from an adult with an advanced solid tumor such as melanoma, head and neck, liver or kidney cancer.

V and J are TRBV7-2 and TRBJ1-2, with D hard to call. This CDR3 is 14 amino acids long. The ends were cut back, 5 bases at V and 2 bases at J, with 12 bases in the middle. Looked up from germline, CDR1 is SGHTA and CDR2 is FQGNSA. As DNA, the CDR3 is TGTGCCAGCAGCCGACACTCCGGAAACTATGGCTACACCTTC. Its protein product is CASSRHSGNYGYTF.

The V call is TRBV2, the J call TRBJ1-4; D possibly corresponds to TRBD1 (5 bases). This CDR3 comprises 13 residues. Germline CDR1 reads SNHLY; CDR2 reads FYNNEI. V was clipped by 8 bases and J by 7 bases, with 14 bases between them. DNA of the CDR3: TGTGCCAGCTCCCAAGGGGAGGGTGAAAAACTGTTTTTT. The encoded protein is CASSQGEGEKLFF. Together with reference TRBV2 and TRBJ1-4, the CDR3 gives the full variable domain: EPEVTQTPSHQVTQMGQEVILRCVPISNHLYFYWYRQILGQKVEFLVSFYNNEISEKSEIFDDQFSVERPDGSNFTLKIRSTKLEDSAMYFCASSQGEGEKLFFGSGTQLSVL.

This sequence joins TRBV11-3 and TRBJ2-7; D is undetermined. Germline V gene sequence: CDR1 SGHNT, CDR2 YENEEA. CDR3 length equals 14 residues. Between the trimmed V and J ends, which lost 4 bases and 2 bases, there was a span of 12 bases. In DNA, the CDR3 is TGTGCCAGCAGCTCCCGCGATGGGGCCTACGAGCAGTACTTC. Amino acids: CASSSRDGAYEQYF. Supplemented by reference TRBV11-3 and TRBJ2-7, the full variable domain reads EAGVVQSPRYKIIEKKQPVAFWCNPISGHNTLYWYLQNLGQGPELLIRYENEEAVDDSQLPKDRFSAERLKGVDSTLKIQPAELGDSAVYLCASSSRDGAYEQYFGPGTRLTVT.

The chain couples TRBV6-1 to TRBJ2-1; the D gene is possibly TRBD1 (6 bases). CDR3 length: 13 amino acids. Germline V gene lookup returns CDR1 MNHNS and CDR2 SASEGT. V was trimmed by 6 bases and J by 5 bases, leaving 11 bases between them. The CDR3 loop reads CASRRGQNNEQFF. CDR3 sequence (DNA): TGTGCCAGCAGGAGGGGACAAAACAATGAGCAGTTCTTC.

The chain carries TRBV19 and TRBJ2-1; TRBD1 is a possible D gene (5 bases). Looked up from germline, CDR1 is LNHDA and CDR2 is SQIVND (reference sequence). There are 14 residues in the CDR3. With 5 bases removed from V and 5 bases from J, the gap between germline ends came to 13 bases. CDR3 in DNA: TGTGCCAGTAGTCCAATGACAGCCCACAATGAGCAGTTCTTC. Translation gives CASSPMTAHNEQFF.

The chain carries TRBV28 and TRBJ1-1, with D perhaps TRBD1 (6 bases). The V end was cut by 6 bases, the J end by 6 bases, with 11 bases between. In germline, CDR1 is MDHEN, CDR2 SYDVKM. The CDR3 consists of 12 residues. The chain's CDR3 is CASSQQGPEAFF. In DNA, the CDR3 is TGTGCCAGCAGCCAACAGGGTCCTGAAGCTTTCTTT.

The J gene is TRBJ1-4, the V gene TRBV7-9; a possible D gene is TRBD1 (5 bases). The V gene lost 1 base and the J gene lost 6 bases, with 12 bases spanning the gap. CDR3 size: 15 residues. Germline assignment: CDR1 SEHNR and CDR2 FQNEAQ (reference sequence). The CDR3 here is CASSLGGQGDEKLFF. The DNA of the CDR3 is TGTGCCAGCAGCTTAGGGGGCCAAGGGGATGAAAAACTGTTTTTT.

This chain uses TRBV6-5 with TRBJ1-1; 8 bases align to TRBD1. V was pared by 3 bases and J by 12 bases, with 6 bases of the junction left unmatched. The CDR3 consists of 12 residues. Per germline, CDR1 MNHEY and CDR2 SVGAGI. The CDR3 coding sequence is TGTGCCAGCAGTTATCGGACAGGGCGAACTTTCTTT. Translated, it gives CASSYRTGRTFF.

The chain employs TRBV29-1 and TRBJ2-1, with 11 bases lining up with TRBD2. V gave up 0 bases and J gave up 5 bases; unmatched junction bases: 6. This CDR3 has 16 amino acids. In germline, CDR1 is SQVTM, CDR2 ANQGSEA. The CDR3 DNA follows: TGCAGCGTTGAAGATTGGGGACTAGCGGAGAACAATGAGCAGTTCTTC. Its translation is CSVEDWGLAENNEQFF.

The chain uses TRBV4-1 and TRBJ2-1; 14 nucleotides line up with TRBD2. V trimming: 4 bases; J trimming: 9 bases; junction bases outside the gene matches: 5. Germline assignment: CDR1 MGHRA and CDR2 YSYEKL. The CDR3 extends over 15 amino acids. The DNA of the CDR3 is TGCGCCAGCAGCCGGGGACTAGCGGGAGTTGGTGAGCAGTTCTTC. Protein product: CASSRGLAGVGEQFF.

In its sample, this clone was seen once. This chain connects TRBV7-2 to TRBJ2-5, with 13 bases identical to TRBD2. Germline V gene sequence: CDR1 SGHTA, CDR2 FQGNSA. Trimming cost V 5 bases and J 4 bases; bases outside gene matches: 7. The CDR3 totals 16 residues. CDR3 DNA: TGTGCCAGCAGCCCAACCGGGACTAGCGGGATAGAGACCCAGTACTTC. Translated, it gives CASSPTGTSGIETQYF.

This chain uses TRBV19 with TRBJ2-7; D unclear. The CDR3 sequence is 14 residues long. Per germline, CDR1 LNHDA and CDR2 SQIVND (reference sequence). V was cut by 3 bases and J by 2 bases, with 11 bases left in between. The CDR3, as DNA: TGTGCCAGTAGTATTGGCGGAGCCACCTACGAGCAGTACTTC. The encoded protein is CASSIGGATYEQYF.

This chain joins TRBV5-6 and TRBJ2-7; TRBD1 matches 8 bases. In germline, CDR1 is SGHDT, CDR2 YYEEEE. The CDR3 is made up of 13 amino acids. Trimming removed 5 bases from V and 12 bases from J; junction bases left unmatched: 13. In nucleotides, the CDR3 is TGTGCCAGCAGTGTGGGACAGGAGCCGCCGGGGTACTTC. The encoded protein is CASSVGQEPPGYF. Complete variable domain (other parts from reference TRBV5-6 and TRBJ2-7): DAGVTQSPTHLIKTRGQQVTLRCSPKSGHDTVSWYQQALGQGPQFIFQYYEEEERQRGNFPDRFSGHQFPNYSSELNVNALLLGDSALYLCASSVGQEPPGYFGPGTRLTVT.